This T cell receptor beta chain emerged from a study of T cells in Graves' hyperthyroidism and ophthalmopathy. About the study: The initial diagnosis was the point when peripheral blood was collected, ahead of any treatment.

Amplified TCR beta CDR3 regions derived from RNA transcripts. RT-PCR in the first round (using the HTBI primer set) targeted the TCR CDR3. Each CDR3 protein is one row after TCRdb ran MiXCR on the multiplex PCR reads. The data hold some 570,000 distinct CDR3 sequences, with 13% to 15% observed a single time. This clonotype was recorded many times. Its antigen is not identified. V was shortened by 5 bases and J by 3 bases, with 44 bases between the two germline ends. There are 24 residues in the CDR3. Study outcomes and limitations: With a median lead of 6.5 months before onset, the model predicted ophthalmopathy. A model using 13 V-J features told ophthalmopathy apart from stable hyperthyroidism.

The TCR sequence derives from a woman under 30 with Graves' ophthalmopathy. Material for sequencing was blood. This chain links TRBV12-3 or TRBV12-4 with TRBJ2-7, with D possibly being TRBD2 (6 bases). The DNA of the CDR3 is TGTGCCAGCAGTATCTTAGTTTTCTCCCCAAAATGGGCTAGCATGGGAGGAGCTCGCTACGAGCAGTACTTC. Translation gives CASSILVFSPKWASMGGARYEQYF.